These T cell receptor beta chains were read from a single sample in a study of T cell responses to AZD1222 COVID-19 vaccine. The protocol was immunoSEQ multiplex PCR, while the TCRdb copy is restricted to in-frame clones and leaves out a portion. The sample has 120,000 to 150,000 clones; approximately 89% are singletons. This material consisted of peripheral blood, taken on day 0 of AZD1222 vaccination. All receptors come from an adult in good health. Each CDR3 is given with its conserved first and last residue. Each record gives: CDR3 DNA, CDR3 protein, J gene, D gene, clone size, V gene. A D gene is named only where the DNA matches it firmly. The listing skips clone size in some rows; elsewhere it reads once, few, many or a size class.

TGTGCCAGCAGTTACTCCCTACAAGTGAACACTGAAGCTTTCTTT	CASSYSLQVNTEAFF	TRBJ1-1	-	once	TRBV6-5
TGTGCCAGCAGCTCGGGGACTAGCTTATACAATGAGCAGTTCTTC	CASSSGTSLYNEQFF	TRBJ2-1	TRBD2	-	TRBV7-9
TGTGCCAGCGGTCGGGGTTTAGATACGCAGTATTTT	CASGRGLDTQYF	TRBJ2-3	-	-	TRBV12-3/TRBV12-4
TGTGCCAGCAGTCCGACTAGCGGGGTCTACAATGAGCAGTTCTTC	CASSPTSGVYNEQFF	TRBJ2-1	TRBD2	-	TRBV27
TGTGCCAGCAGCCTAGTACCGGGGAACTCTGGGGCCAACGTCCTGACTTTC	CASSLVPGNSGANVLTF	TRBJ2-6	-	-	TRBV7-3
TGTGCCAGTAGTACCCGAGGGGGACCAAGAGAAGAGACCCAGTACTTC	CASSTRGGPREETQYF	TRBJ2-5	-	-	TRBV19
TGCGCCAGCAGCCAAGTAACAGGGGGAGTATATGGCTACACCTTC	CASSQVTGGVYGYTF	TRBJ1-2	TRBD1	once	TRBV4-1
TGTGCCAGTAGTTCCCGGGCGTGGAATTCACCCCTCCACTTT	CASSSRAWNSPLHF	TRBJ1-6	-	-	TRBV19
TGTGCCAGCAGCTCCTGGGACGACCCGCTGGTGGATGAGCAGTTCTTC	CASSSWDDPLVDEQFF	TRBJ2-1	-	-	TRBV11-2
TGTGCCAGCAGTTTAGAGGGAGGGTGGAATGAAGCTTTCTTT	CASSLEGGWNEAFF	TRBJ1-1	-	-	TRBV28
TGTGCCAGTAGTATCTTCGGAGAGGATTCACCCCTCCACTTT	CASSIFGEDSPLHF	TRBJ1-6	-	-	TRBV19
TGTGCCAGCAGCTTAGGGGCCCCTCGGGGAACTGAAGCTTTCTTT	CASSLGAPRGTEAFF	TRBJ1-1	-	-	TRBV7-2
TGTGCCAGCAGCTTGGCCTGGGGGGGCCGAGATCAGCCCCAGCATTTT	CASSLAWGGRDQPQHF	TRBJ1-5	-	-	TRBV5-8
TGTGCCAGCAGCAAGCGGGTCGGTTACCCGGGGACATTTGGAGCTAACTATGGCTACACCTTC	CASSKRVGYPGTFGANYGYTF	TRBJ1-2	-	-	TRBV7-9
TGTGCCAGCAGCTTAGAGCGGGAGTTAGACGAGCAGTACTTC	CASSLERELDEQYF	TRBJ2-7	TRBD2	-	TRBV7-2
TGTGCCAGCAGTTTAATGCTAGTGGGGAGCTCACCCCTCCACTTT	CASSLMLVGSSPLHF	TRBJ1-6	-	-	TRBV28
TGTGCCAGCAGGGGTGGACAGGGGGCGAGGTACGAGCAGTACTTC	CASRGGQGARYEQYF	TRBJ2-7	TRBD1	-	TRBV6-5
TGTGCCAGCAGCAGCTACTCCTCAGATACGCAGTATTTT	CASSSYSSDTQYF	TRBJ2-3	-	once	TRBV7-3
TGTGCCAGCAGACCGGGACTCCAAGAGACCCAGTACTTC	CASRPGLQETQYF	TRBJ2-5	-	-	TRBV2
TGTGCCAGCAGATCTTCCGGGACAGGGGCCTACGAGCAGTACTTC	CASRSSGTGAYEQYF	TRBJ2-7	TRBD1	once	TRBV28
TGTGCCAGCAGTGAGGAGACAGGGGGAATGGCATCACCCCTCCACTTT	CASSEETGGMASPLHF	TRBJ1-6	TRBD1	few	TRBV6-1
TGTGCCAGCAGCCAAGGACCATCGAACTATGGCTACACCTTC	CASSQGPSNYGYTF	TRBJ1-2	-	-	TRBV3-1/TRBV3-2
TGTGCCACCGGATTGGGTAAACAGGGAGCAACTGAAGCTTTCTTT	CATGLGKQGATEAFF	TRBJ1-1	-	-	TRBV18
TGTGCCTGGAGTGTGGGGCAGGGTCGTGGCTACACCTTC	CAWSVGQGRGYTF	TRBJ1-2	-	-	TRBV30
TGCAGCGTTGCTGGGCTCACCGGGGAGCTGTTTTTT	CSVAGLTGELFF	TRBJ2-2	-	-	TRBV29-1
TGTGCCAGCAGTGACTCGGGACAGCTAAATTCACCCCTCCACTTT	CASSDSGQLNSPLHF	TRBJ1-6	TRBD1	-	TRBV6-4
TGTGCCAGTAGTGGGGGACAGGGGGCGGGTACCGGGGAGCTGTTTTTT	CASSGGQGAGTGELFF	TRBJ2-2	TRBD1	-	TRBV19
TGCAGTGCTAGTGAATGGAGCAATCAGCCCCAGCATTTT	CSASEWSNQPQHF	TRBJ1-5	-	-	TRBV20-1
TGTGCCAGCAGGGGCATCGGGACACAGAACACTGAAGCTTTCTTT	CASRGIGTQNTEAFF	TRBJ1-1	-	-	TRBV25-1
TGTGCCAGCAGCTTTAGTAGCCAGCCCCAGCATTTT	CASSFSSQPQHF	TRBJ1-5	-	-	TRBV7-9
TGTGCCAGCAGCGTAGAGGTGGGAACAGATACGCAGTATTTT	CASSVEVGTDTQYF	TRBJ2-3	-	-	TRBV9
TGTGCCAGTAGCCCGGGGAGGGTCGGCAATCAGCCCCAGCATTTT	CASSPGRVGNQPQHF	TRBJ1-5	-	-	TRBV19
TGTGCCAGCAGTGGTTGGACAGGGGCTGAGGGCTACACCTTC	CASSGWTGAEGYTF	TRBJ1-2	TRBD1	-	TRBV2
TGTGCCTCCACCGGGACAGGGGGTTCGGGCGGGGAGCTGTTTTTT	CASTGTGGSGGELFF	TRBJ2-2	TRBD1	-	TRBV30
TGTGCCAGCAGCTTAGGGGGACAGGTTCATGGCTACACCTTC	CASSLGGQVHGYTF	TRBJ1-2	TRBD1	-	TRBV7-2
TGCGCCAGCAGCTTGGGAGGGGGTCAGAGTATAGATACGCAGTATTTT	CASSLGGGQSIDTQYF	TRBJ2-3	-	-	TRBV5-1
TGTGCCAGCAGCGTTTCGGGACTAGCGGGAGACAGTGAGCAGTTCTTC	CASSVSGLAGDSEQFF	TRBJ2-1	TRBD2	-	TRBV9
TGTGCCAGTAGTATCTCTCAGGGGAGCAAGCCCCAGCATTTT	CASSISQGSKPQHF	TRBJ1-5	-	-	TRBV19
TGTGCCACCATTCTTAGCGTCCCTTTGCCCCCTAGCTCCTACAATGAGCAGTTCTTC	CATILSVPLPPSSYNEQFF	TRBJ2-1	-	-	TRBV24-1
TGTGCCAGCAGTCCACGAGGGACGGGACAGCCCCAGCATTTT	CASSPRGTGQPQHF	TRBJ1-5	-	-	TRBV27
TGTGCCAGCAGCCCCCGACAGGGCTACACCTACGAGCAGTACTTC	CASSPRQGYTYEQYF	TRBJ2-7	TRBD1	once	TRBV5-6
TGCGCCAGCAGCAAAAGGACGGGGAACTATGGCTACACCTTC	CASSKRTGNYGYTF	TRBJ1-2	-	-	TRBV5-1
TGTGCCAGCAGCCCTATGACAGGGTTGGGCTATGGCTACACCTTC	CASSPMTGLGYGYTF	TRBJ1-2	TRBD1	-	TRBV11-2
TGTGCCAGCAGCCAGAGGACTAGCGGGAGGGAGTACAATGAGCAGTTCTTC	CASSQRTSGREYNEQFF	TRBJ2-1	TRBD2	-	TRBV3-1/TRBV3-2